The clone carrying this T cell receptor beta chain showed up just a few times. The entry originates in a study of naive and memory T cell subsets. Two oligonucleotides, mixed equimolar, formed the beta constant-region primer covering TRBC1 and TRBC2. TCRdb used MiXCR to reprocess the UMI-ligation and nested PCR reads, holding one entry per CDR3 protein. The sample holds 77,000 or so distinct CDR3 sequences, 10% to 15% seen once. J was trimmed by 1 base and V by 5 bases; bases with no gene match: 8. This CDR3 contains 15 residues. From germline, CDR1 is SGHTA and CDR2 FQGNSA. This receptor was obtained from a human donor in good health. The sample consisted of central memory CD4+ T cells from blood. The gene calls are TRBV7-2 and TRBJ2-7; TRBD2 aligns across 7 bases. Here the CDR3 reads CASSPRGGLSYEQYF. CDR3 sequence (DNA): TGTGCCAGCAGCCCCCGGGGAGGGTTGTCCTACGAGCAGTACTTC.